A selection of T cell receptor beta chains follows, all from one sample in a study of regulatory T cells in long-lasting Graves disease. In TCRdb, the multiplex PCR reads were re-called with MiXCR into one record per CDR3 protein. The table lists some 420,000 distinct CDR3 sequences, 20% to 25% of them singletons. This specimen consisted of peripheral blood mononuclear cells (PBMCs), obtained when the disease was refractory, from a patient treated with antithyroid drugs. These receptors were collected from a female donor with Graves disease. Each CDR3 is given with its conserved first and last residue. Each record gives: J gene, clone size, V gene, CDR3 protein. Clone size, where shown, is once, few, many, or a class for clones that have expanded.

j_gene: TRBJ1-2
abundance: -
v_gene: TRBV20-1
CDR3aa: CSASERGPIPNYGYTF

j_gene: TRBJ2-3
abundance: few
v_gene: TRBV2
CDR3aa: CASSASGRTDTQYF

j_gene: TRBJ2-7
abundance: -
v_gene: TRBV29-1
CDR3aa: CSVEDPGQAYEQYF

j_gene: TRBJ2-2
abundance: many
v_gene: TRBV28
CDR3aa: CASREGRNTGELFF

j_gene: TRBJ2-7
abundance: many
v_gene: TRBV27
CDR3aa: CASRGGPYYEQYF

j_gene: TRBJ2-7
abundance: few
v_gene: TRBV9
CDR3aa: CASSPGVGTTYEQYF

j_gene: TRBJ1-1
abundance: many
v_gene: TRBV24-1
CDR3aa: CATSDFGGTEAFF

j_gene: TRBJ1-1
abundance: -
v_gene: TRBV29-1
CDR3aa: CSVPRGTEAFF

j_gene: TRBJ2-3
abundance: -
v_gene: TRBV24-1
CDR3aa: CATSDLWFDTQYF

j_gene: TRBJ2-7
abundance: many
v_gene: TRBV12-3/TRBV12-4
CDR3aa: CASRGQGPPYEQYF

j_gene: TRBJ2-4
abundance: -
v_gene: TRBV4-1
CDR3aa: CASSRGLAGGWSKNIQYF

j_gene: TRBJ2-3
abundance: few
v_gene: TRBV28
CDR3aa: CASSPAGQFADTQYF

j_gene: TRBJ2-7
abundance: -
v_gene: TRBV20-1
CDR3aa: CSARDDGGAGYEQYF

j_gene: TRBJ2-5
abundance: many
v_gene: TRBV7-2
CDR3aa: CASSRSGTSGQETQYF

j_gene: TRBJ1-1
abundance: many
v_gene: TRBV3-1
CDR3aa: CASSQTRSGTEAFF

j_gene: TRBJ2-1
abundance: -
v_gene: TRBV28
CDR3aa: CASSFDSQPFF

j_gene: TRBJ2-2
abundance: -
v_gene: TRBV30
CDR3aa: CAWSVYRGGELFF

j_gene: -
abundance: many
v_gene: TRBV11-2
CDR3aa: CASSLVTGFEQYF

j_gene: TRBJ1-4
abundance: many
v_gene: TRBV6-2/TRBV6-3
CDR3aa: CASSYARGEKLFF

j_gene: TRBJ1-4
abundance: few
v_gene: TRBV4-1
CDR3aa: CASSRGQGFGEKLFF

j_gene: TRBJ2-5
abundance: -
v_gene: TRBV12-3/TRBV12-4
CDR3aa: CASSFQLREETQYF

j_gene: TRBJ1-2
abundance: -
v_gene: TRBV12-3/TRBV12-4
CDR3aa: CASSTGTKASNYGYTF

j_gene: TRBJ1-1
abundance: few
v_gene: TRBV12-3/TRBV12-4
CDR3aa: CASSLEGQGDTEAFF

j_gene: TRBJ2-1
abundance: few
v_gene: TRBV7-2
CDR3aa: CASSLMEANEQFF

j_gene: TRBJ2-7
abundance: many
v_gene: TRBV27
CDR3aa: CASRGPSYEQYF

j_gene: TRBJ1-1
abundance: few
v_gene: TRBV30
CDR3aa: CAWSLGPEAFF

j_gene: TRBJ2-3
abundance: few
v_gene: TRBV12-3/TRBV12-4
CDR3aa: CASSRDRGGGTDTQYF

j_gene: TRBJ2-2
abundance: -
v_gene: TRBV5-1
CDR3aa: CASSVEGAVPGELFF

j_gene: TRBJ1-1
abundance: few
v_gene: TRBV6-9
CDR3aa: CASSYSHTGNTEAFF

j_gene: TRBJ1-2
abundance: few
v_gene: TRBV7-9
CDR3aa: CASSLGRGDYGYTF

j_gene: TRBJ2-5
abundance: many
v_gene: TRBV28
CDR3aa: CASRRVGNRETQYF

j_gene: TRBJ1-2
abundance: many
v_gene: TRBV12-5
CDR3aa: CASGLVIRRNYGYTF

j_gene: TRBJ1-2
abundance: -
v_gene: TRBV5-5
CDR3aa: CASSLVGHGYTF

j_gene: TRBJ1-2
abundance: many
v_gene: TRBV28
CDR3aa: CASRPSTVNYGYTF

j_gene: TRBJ1-2
abundance: many
v_gene: TRBV27
CDR3aa: CASSPGATNYGYTF

j_gene: TRBJ2-7
abundance: many
v_gene: TRBV7-2
CDR3aa: CASSLSGQGINEQYF

j_gene: TRBJ1-2
abundance: few
v_gene: TRBV10-3
CDR3aa: CAISELRTGGYGYTF

j_gene: TRBJ1-5
abundance: few
v_gene: TRBV6-2/TRBV6-3
CDR3aa: CASNRDSNQPQHF

j_gene: TRBJ2-7
abundance: many
v_gene: TRBV3-1
CDR3aa: CASSQDLHEQYF

j_gene: TRBJ2-7
abundance: -
v_gene: TRBV12-3/TRBV12-4
CDR3aa: CASSSSGTDTYEQYF

j_gene: TRBJ1-4
abundance: few
v_gene: TRBV20-1
CDR3aa: CSARVGANEKLFF

j_gene: TRBJ1-2
abundance: many
v_gene: TRBV3-1
CDR3aa: CASSPEGNGYTF

j_gene: TRBJ2-6
abundance: few
v_gene: TRBV7-2
CDR3aa: CASSWRSSGAGANVLTF

j_gene: TRBJ2-7
abundance: -
v_gene: TRBV7-2
CDR3aa: CASSLAGLEGRREQYF

j_gene: TRBJ1-4
abundance: many
v_gene: TRBV27
CDR3aa: CASSSTFTVDIEKLFF

j_gene: TRBJ2-1
abundance: -
v_gene: TRBV28
CDR3aa: CASSLDRAGTQRIDEQFF

j_gene: TRBJ2-2
abundance: few
v_gene: TRBV11-3
CDR3aa: CASSTGTSAGTGELFF

j_gene: TRBJ1-1
abundance: -
v_gene: TRBV7-9
CDR3aa: CASSLASGLSTEAFF

j_gene: TRBJ1-5
abundance: many
v_gene: TRBV2
CDR3aa: CASRNRTGRNQPQHF

j_gene: TRBJ2-2
abundance: few
v_gene: TRBV24-1
CDR3aa: CATRETGLAGRLNTGELFF

j_gene: TRBJ1-1
abundance: many
v_gene: TRBV7-3
CDR3aa: CASRLGGPGADTEAFF

j_gene: TRBJ2-2
abundance: -
v_gene: TRBV19
CDR3aa: CASSIQGTGELFF

j_gene: TRBJ2-7
abundance: many
v_gene: TRBV7-9
CDR3aa: CASSLAGQGYEQYF

j_gene: TRBJ2-5
abundance: -
v_gene: TRBV4-3
CDR3aa: CASSQVGLRKETQYF

j_gene: TRBJ2-1
abundance: -
v_gene: TRBV6-2/TRBV6-3
CDR3aa: CASRTGSGNEQFF

j_gene: TRBJ2-7
abundance: few
v_gene: TRBV30
CDR3aa: CAWSPRLAGISYEQYF

j_gene: TRBJ2-5
abundance: few
v_gene: TRBV5-4
CDR3aa: CASSLKTGQETQYF

j_gene: TRBJ1-4
abundance: many
v_gene: TRBV12-3/TRBV12-4
CDR3aa: CAIGGPTNEKLFF

j_gene: TRBJ2-7
abundance: -
v_gene: TRBV19
CDR3aa: CASSNRGQGAFNEQYF

j_gene: TRBJ2-4
abundance: many
v_gene: TRBV30
CDR3aa: CAWSTGSGIQYF